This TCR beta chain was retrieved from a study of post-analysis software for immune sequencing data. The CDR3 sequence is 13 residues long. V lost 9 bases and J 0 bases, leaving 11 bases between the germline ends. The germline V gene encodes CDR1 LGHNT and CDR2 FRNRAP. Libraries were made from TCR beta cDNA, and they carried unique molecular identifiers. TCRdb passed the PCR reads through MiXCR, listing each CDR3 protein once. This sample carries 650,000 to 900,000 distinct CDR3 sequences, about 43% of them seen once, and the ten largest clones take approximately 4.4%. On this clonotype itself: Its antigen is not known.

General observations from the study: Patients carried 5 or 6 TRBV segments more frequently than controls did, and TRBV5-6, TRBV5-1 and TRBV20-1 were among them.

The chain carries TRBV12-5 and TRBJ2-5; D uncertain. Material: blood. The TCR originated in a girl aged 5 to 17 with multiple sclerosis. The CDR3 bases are TGTGCTAGCCCCCCCCGGGACCAAGAGACCCAGTACTTC. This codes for CASPPRDQETQYF.